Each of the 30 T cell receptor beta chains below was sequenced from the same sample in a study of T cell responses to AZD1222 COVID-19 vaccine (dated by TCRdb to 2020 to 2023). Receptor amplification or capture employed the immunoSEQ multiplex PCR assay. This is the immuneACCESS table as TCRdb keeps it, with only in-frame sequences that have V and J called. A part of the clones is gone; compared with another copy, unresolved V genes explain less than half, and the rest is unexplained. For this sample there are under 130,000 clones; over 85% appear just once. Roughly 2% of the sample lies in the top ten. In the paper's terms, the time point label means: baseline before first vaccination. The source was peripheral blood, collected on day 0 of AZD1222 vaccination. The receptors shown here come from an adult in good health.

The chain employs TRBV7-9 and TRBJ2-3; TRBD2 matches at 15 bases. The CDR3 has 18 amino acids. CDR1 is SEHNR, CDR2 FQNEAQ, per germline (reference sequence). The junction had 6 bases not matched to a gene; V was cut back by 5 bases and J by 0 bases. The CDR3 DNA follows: TGTGCCAGCAGCATCAGGACTAGCGGGGGGGTTAGCACAGATACGCAGTATTTT. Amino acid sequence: CASSIRTSGGVSTDTQYF.

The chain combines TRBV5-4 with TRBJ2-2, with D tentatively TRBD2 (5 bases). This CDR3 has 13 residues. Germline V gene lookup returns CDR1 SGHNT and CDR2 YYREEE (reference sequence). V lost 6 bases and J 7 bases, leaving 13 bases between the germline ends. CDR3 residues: CASKTTARGELFF. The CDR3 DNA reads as TGTGCCAGCAAGACTACCGCGCGCGGGGAGCTGTTTTTT.

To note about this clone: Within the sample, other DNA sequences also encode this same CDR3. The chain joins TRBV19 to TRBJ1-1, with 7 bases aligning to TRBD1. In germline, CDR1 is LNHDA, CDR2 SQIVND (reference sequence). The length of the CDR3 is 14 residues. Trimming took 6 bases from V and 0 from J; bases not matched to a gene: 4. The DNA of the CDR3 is TGTGCCAGTAGCCTACAGGGGATGAACACTGAAGCTTTCTTT. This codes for CASSLQGMNTEAFF. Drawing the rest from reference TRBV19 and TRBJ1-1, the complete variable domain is DGGITQSPKYLFRKEGQNVTLSCEQNLNHDAMYWYRQDPGQGLRLIYYSQIVNDFQKGDIAEGYSVSREKKESFPLTVTSAQKNPTAFYLCASSLQGMNTEAFFGQGTRLTVV.

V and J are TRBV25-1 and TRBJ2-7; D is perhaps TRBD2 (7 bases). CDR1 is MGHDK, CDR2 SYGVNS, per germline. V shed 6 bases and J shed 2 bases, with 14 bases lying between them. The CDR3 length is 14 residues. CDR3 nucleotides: TGTGCCAGCAGGGGGGGGACACCCCCCTACGAGCAGTACTTC. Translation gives CASRGGTPPYEQYF.

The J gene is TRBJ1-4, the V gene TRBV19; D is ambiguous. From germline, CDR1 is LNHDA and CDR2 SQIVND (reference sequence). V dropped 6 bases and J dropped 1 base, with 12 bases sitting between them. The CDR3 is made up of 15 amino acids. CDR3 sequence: CASRSEIGTNEKLFF. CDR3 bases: TGTGCCAGTAGGAGTGAAATTGGAACTAATGAAAAACTGTTTTTT.

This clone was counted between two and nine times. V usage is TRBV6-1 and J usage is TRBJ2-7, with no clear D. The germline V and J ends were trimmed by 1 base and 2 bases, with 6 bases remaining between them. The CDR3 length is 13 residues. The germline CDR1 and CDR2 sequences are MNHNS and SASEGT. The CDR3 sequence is CASSEGSPYEQYF. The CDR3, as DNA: TGTGCCAGCAGTGAAGGCAGCCCCTACGAGCAGTACTTC.

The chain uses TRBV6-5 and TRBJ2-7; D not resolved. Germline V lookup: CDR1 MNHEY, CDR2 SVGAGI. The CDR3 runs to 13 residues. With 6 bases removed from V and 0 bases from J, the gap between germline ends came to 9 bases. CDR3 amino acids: CASRMTASYEQYF. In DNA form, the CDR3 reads TGTGCCAGCAGGATGACGGCCTCCTACGAGCAGTACTTC.

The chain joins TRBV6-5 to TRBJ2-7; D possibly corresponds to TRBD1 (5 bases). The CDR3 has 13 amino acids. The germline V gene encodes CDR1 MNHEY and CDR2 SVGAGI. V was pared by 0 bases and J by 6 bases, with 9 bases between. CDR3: CASSYSQGFEQYF. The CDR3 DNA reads TGTGCCAGCAGTTACTCGCAGGGTTTCGAGCAGTACTTC.

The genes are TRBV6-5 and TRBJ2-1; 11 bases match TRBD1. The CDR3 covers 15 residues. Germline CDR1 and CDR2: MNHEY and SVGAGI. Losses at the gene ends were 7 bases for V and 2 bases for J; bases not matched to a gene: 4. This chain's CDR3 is CASTRTGGAYNEQFF. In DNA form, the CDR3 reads TGTGCCAGCACCCGGACAGGGGGCGCCTACAATGAGCAGTTCTTC.

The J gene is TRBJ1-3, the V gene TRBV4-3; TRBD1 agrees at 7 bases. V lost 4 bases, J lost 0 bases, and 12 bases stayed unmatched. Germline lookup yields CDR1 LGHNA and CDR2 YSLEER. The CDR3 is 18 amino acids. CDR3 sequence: CASSPSRDSFLSGNTIYF. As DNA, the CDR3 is TGCGCCAGCAGCCCGTCCCGGGACAGTTTTCTCTCTGGAAACACCATATATTTT.

Written as DNA, the CDR3 is TGCGCCAGCAGCCAAGTTCCCCGGGGGCGCGACTATGGCTACACCTTC. This codes for CASSQVPRGRDYGYTF. The rearrangement uses TRBV4-1 and TRBJ1-2, with TRBD1 as a possible D gene (6 bases). Germline CDR1 reads MGHRA; CDR2 reads YSYEKL. The CDR3 has 16 residues. V was pared by 1 base and J by 3 bases, with 15 bases between.

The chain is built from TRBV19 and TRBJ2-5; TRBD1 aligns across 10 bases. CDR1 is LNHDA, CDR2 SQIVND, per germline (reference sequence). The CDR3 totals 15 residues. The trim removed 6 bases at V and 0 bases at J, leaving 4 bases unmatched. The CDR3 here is CASSSDRGYQETQYF. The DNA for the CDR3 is TGTGCCAGTAGCTCGGACAGGGGGTACCAAGAGACCCAGTACTTC.

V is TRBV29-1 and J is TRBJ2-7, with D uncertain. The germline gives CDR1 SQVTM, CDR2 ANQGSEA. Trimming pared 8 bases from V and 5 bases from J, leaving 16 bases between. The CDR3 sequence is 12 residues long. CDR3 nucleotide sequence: TGCAGCACGACCGTCGGTTTCGACGAGCAGTACTTC. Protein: CSTTVGFDEQYF.

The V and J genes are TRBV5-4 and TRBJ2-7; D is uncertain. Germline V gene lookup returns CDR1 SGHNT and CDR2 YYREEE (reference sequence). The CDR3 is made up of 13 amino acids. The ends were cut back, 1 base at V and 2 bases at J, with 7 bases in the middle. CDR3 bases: TGTGCCAGCAGCTTGCCAGGACCCTACGAGCAGTACTTC. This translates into CASSLPGPYEQYF.

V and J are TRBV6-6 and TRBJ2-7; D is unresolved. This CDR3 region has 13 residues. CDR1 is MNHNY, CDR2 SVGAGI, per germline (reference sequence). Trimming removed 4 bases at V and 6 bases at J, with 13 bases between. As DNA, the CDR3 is TGTGCCAGCAGTTCCTCAGGCTTCGGCGAGCAGTACTTC. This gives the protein CASSSSGFGEQYF.

CDR3 bases: TGTGCCAGCAGATTTCTCCTGGGCTACGAGCAGTACTTC. It encodes CASRFLLGYEQYF. The chain uses TRBV7-2 and TRBJ2-7, with D uncertain. Trimming took off 6 bases at V and 3 bases at J, with 12 bases between the two ends. Germline-derived CDR1 and CDR2 are SGHTA and FQGNSA. CDR3 length: 13 residues.

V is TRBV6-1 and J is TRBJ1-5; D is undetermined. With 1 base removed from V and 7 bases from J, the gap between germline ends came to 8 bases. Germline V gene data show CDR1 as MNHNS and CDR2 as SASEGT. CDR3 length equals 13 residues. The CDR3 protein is CASSEGPGQPQHF. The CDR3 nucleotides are TGTGCCAGCAGTGAAGGCCCTGGGCAGCCCCAGCATTTT.

The CDR3, as DNA: TGTGCCACCTCCCGGGACAGGCTGTATGGCTACACCTTC. Its protein product is CATSRDRLYGYTF. The chain has TRBV27 and TRBJ1-2; TRBD1 matches at 8 bases. V lost 10 bases and J lost 5; bases outside the gene matches: 9. Germline V CDR1 and CDR2: MNHEY, SMNVEV (reference sequence). The CDR3 is 13 amino acids.

The chain's CDR3 is CASTDRGRNTEAFF. The CDR3 DNA follows: TGTGCCAGCACTGACAGGGGCCGGAACACTGAAGCTTTCTTT. The chain is built from TRBV28 and TRBJ1-1, with 8 bases identical to TRBD1. The CDR3 sequence is 14 residues long. CDR1 and CDR2 from the germline V gene are MDHEN and SYDVKM. V trimming: 7 bases; J trimming: 1 base; junction bases outside the gene matches: 5.

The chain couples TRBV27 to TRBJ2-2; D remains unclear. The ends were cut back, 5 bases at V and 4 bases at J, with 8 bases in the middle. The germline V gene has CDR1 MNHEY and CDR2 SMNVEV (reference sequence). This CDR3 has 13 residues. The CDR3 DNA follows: TGTGCCAGCAGTAGGACGGCCACCGGGGAGCTGTTTTTT. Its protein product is CASSRTATGELFF.

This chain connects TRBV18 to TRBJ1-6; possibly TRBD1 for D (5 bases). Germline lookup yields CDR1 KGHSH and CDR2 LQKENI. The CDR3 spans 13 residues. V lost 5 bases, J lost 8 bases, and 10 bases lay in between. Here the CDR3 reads CASSSGRDSPLHF. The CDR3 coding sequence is TGTGCCAGCTCATCAGGGCGGGATTCACCCCTCCACTTT.

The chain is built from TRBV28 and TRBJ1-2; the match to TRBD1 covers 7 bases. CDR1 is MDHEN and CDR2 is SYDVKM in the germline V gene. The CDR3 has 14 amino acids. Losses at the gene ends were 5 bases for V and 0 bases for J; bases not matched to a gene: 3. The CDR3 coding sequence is TGTGCCAGCAGTCCAACAGGGGCTAACTATGGCTACACCTTC. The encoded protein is CASSPTGANYGYTF.

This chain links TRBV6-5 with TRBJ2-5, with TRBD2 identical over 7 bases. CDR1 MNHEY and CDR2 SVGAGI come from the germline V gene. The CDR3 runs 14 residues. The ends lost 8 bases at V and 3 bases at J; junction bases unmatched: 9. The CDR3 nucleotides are TGTGCCAGCTTACTAGCGTATGGAAAAGAGACCCAGTACTTC. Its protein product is CASLLAYGKETQYF.

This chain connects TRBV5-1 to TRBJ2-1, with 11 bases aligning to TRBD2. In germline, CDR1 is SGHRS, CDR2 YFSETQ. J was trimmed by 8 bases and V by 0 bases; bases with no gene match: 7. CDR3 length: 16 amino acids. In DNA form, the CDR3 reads TGCGCCAGCAGCTTGGCCCCGGGACTAGCGGCCGATGAGCAGTTCTTC. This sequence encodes CASSLAPGLAADEQFF.

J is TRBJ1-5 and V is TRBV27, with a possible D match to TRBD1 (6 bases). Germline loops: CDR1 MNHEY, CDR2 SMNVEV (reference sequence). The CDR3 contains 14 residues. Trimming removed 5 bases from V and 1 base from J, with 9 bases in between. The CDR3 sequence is CASSPGQSNQPQHF. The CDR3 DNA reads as TGTGCCAGCAGTCCCGGACAGAGCAATCAGCCCCAGCATTTT.

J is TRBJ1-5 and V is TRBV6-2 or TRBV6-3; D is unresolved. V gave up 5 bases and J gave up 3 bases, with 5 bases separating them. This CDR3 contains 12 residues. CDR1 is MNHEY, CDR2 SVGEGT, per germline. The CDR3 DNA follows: TGTGCCAGCAGTCTTTCCAATCAGCCCCAGCATTTT. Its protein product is CASSLSNQPQHF.

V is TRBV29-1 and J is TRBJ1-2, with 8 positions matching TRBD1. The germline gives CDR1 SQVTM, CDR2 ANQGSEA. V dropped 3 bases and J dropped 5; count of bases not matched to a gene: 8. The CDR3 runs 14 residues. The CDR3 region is CSVDRTGMDYGYTF. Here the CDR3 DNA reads TGCAGCGTTGATCGGACAGGGATGGATTATGGCTACACCTTC.

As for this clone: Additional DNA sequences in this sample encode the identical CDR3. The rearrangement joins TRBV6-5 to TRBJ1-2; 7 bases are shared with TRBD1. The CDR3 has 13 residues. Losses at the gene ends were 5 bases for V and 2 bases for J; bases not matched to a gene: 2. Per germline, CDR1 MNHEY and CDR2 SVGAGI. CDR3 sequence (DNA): TGTGCCAGCAGTCGACAGGGAAACTATGGCTACACCTTC. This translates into CASSRQGNYGYTF.

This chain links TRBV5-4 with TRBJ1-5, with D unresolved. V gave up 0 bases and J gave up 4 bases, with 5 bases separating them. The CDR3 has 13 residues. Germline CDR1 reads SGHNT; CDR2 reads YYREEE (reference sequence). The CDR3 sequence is CASSLGPNQPQHF. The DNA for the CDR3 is TGTGCCAGCAGCTTGGGGCCGAATCAGCCCCAGCATTTT.

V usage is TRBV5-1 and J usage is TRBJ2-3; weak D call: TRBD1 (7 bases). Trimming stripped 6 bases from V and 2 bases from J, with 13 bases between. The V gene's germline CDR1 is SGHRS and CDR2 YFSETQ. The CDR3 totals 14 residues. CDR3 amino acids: CASNQGGNTDTQYF. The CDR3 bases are TGCGCCAGCAATCAGGGGGGAAACACAGATACGCAGTATTTT.